These 4 T cell receptor beta chains were sequenced from one sample in a study of graft-versus-host responses after intestinal transplantation. Antigens for these TCRs are unknown. The table came from immunoSEQ multiplex PCR; TCRdb's copy has only in-frame clones and leaves some out. This sample has fewer than 110,000 clones, with 87% found just once. The sample consisted of unstimulated CD4+ T cells sorted from spleen or lymph node cells, taken before transplant. The receptors originated from a human donor who was the organ donor for an intestinal transplant.

CDR3 DNA: TGTGCCAGCAGCCAAGCCAGACAGCGAACTAACTATGGCTACACCTTC. Protein: CASSQARQRTNYGYTF. This chain links TRBV4-2 with TRBJ1-2, with a tentative D call TRBD1 (5 bases). Germline V gives CDR1 LGHNA, CDR2 YNFKEQ. The V and J ends lost 1 base and 0 bases respectively, with 12 bases between them. CDR3 size: 16 residues.

This clone was found once. The chain links TRBV11-3 to TRBJ2-6, with 10 nucleotides matching TRBD1. CDR1 and CDR2 from the germline V gene are SGHNT and YENEEA. Trimming cost V 5 bases and J 0 bases; bases outside gene matches: 4. The CDR3 sequence is 17 residues long. The chain's CDR3 is CASSGGQGDSGANVLTF. In nucleotides, the CDR3 is TGTGCCAGCAGCGGAGGACAGGGGGACTCTGGGGCCAACGTCCTGACTTTC. The full variable domain, completed using reference TRBV11-3 and TRBJ2-6, is EAGVVQSPRYKIIEKKQPVAFWCNPISGHNTLYWYLQNLGQGPELLIRYENEEAVDDSQLPKDRFSAERLKGVDSTLKIQPAELGDSAVYLCASSGGQGDSGANVLTFGAGSRLTVL.

This clone occurred once. This rearrangement joins TRBV7-9 to TRBJ2-1, with 7 nucleotides matching TRBD1. The CDR3 has 15 amino acids. Germline CDR1 reads SEHNR; CDR2 reads FQNEAQ (reference sequence). V dropped 4 bases and J dropped 2; count of bases not matched to a gene: 5. CDR3 coding DNA: TGTGCCAGCAGCTCCCAGGGGGTAGCCTACAATGAGCAGTTCTTC. Protein: CASSSQGVAYNEQFF.

The chain couples TRBV5-4 to TRBJ1-4; D is unclear. V was shortened by 4 bases and J by 3 bases, with 16 bases between the two germline ends. The CDR3 has 16 residues. The germline V gene has CDR1 SGHNT and CDR2 YYREEE (reference sequence). CDR3 DNA sequence: TGTGCCAGCAGCCTCGGGGTGGGCAGTTCTAATGAAAAACTGTTTTTT. Translating gives CASSLGVGSSNEKLFF.